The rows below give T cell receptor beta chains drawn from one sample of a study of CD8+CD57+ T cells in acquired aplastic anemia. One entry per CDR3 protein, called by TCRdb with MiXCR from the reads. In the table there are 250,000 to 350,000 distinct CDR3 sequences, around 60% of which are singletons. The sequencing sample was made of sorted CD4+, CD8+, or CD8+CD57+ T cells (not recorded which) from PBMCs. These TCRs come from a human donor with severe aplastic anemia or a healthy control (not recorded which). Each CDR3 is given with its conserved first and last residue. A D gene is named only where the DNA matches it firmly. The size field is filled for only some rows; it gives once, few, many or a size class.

CASSPSRDSPLHF TGTGCCAGCAGTCCGTCGAGGGATTCACCCCTCCACTTT TRBJ1-6 TRBV6-4 . few
CATSRDGESYF TGTGCCACCAGCAGAGATGGTGAATCGTACTTC TRBJ2-7 TRBV15 . .
CASSRGGGFTEAFF TGTGCCAGCAGCCGCGGGGGAGGATTCACTGAAGCTTTCTTT TRBJ1-1 TRBV5-8 . many
CSARGQGPSYNEQFF TGCAGTGCCAGAGGGCAGGGGCCCTCCTACAATGAGCAGTTCTTC TRBJ2-1 TRBV20-1 . .
CASSIRGGEPYF TGTGCCAGCAGTATCCGAGGTGGGGAGCCGTACTTC TRBJ2-7 TRBV6-1 . .
CASSLLLGTQYF TGTGCCAGCAGCTTATTATTAGGGACCCAGTACTTC TRBJ2-5 TRBV7-9 . .
CASRGRISTDTQYF TGTGCCAGCAGAGGACGGATTAGCACAGATACGCAGTATTTT TRBJ2-3 TRBV7-2 . .
CASRLLGGHTEAFF TGTGCCAGTAGGCTACTTGGGGGCCACACTGAAGCTTTCTTT TRBJ1-1 TRBV19 . .
CASSEWQGGNSPLHF TGTGCCAGCAGTGAATGGCAGGGAGGTAATTCACCCCTCCACTTT TRBJ1-6 TRBV2 . .
CASSEAAGSYNSPLHF TGTGCCAGCAGTGAGGCAGCGGGCTCCTATAATTCACCCCTCCACTTT TRBJ1-6 TRBV2 . .
CASSELAGEETQYF TGTGCCAGCAGCGAGCTAGCGGGGGAGGAGACCCAGTACTTC TRBJ2-5 TRBV5-8 TRBD2 many
CSARDSGNTEAFF TGCAGTGCTAGAGATTCCGGGAACACTGAAGCTTTCTTT TRBJ1-1 TRBV20-1 . .
CASMYKETQYF TGTGCCAGCATGTACAAAGAGACCCAGTACTTC TRBJ2-5 TRBV2 . .
CASSLGKVSGNYGYTF TGTGCCAGCAGCTTAGGTAAGGTGAGCGGGAACTATGGCTACACCTTC TRBJ1-2 TRBV9 . .
CSAGRQGANYGYTF TGCAGTGCTGGTAGACAGGGGGCGAACTATGGCTACACCTTC TRBJ1-2 TRBV20-1 TRBD1 many
CATSTQDRVNTGELFF TGTGCCACCAGTACCCAGGACAGGGTGAACACCGGGGAGCTGTTTTTT TRBJ2-2 TRBV24-1 TRBD1 .
CASSRGDRRPKTEAFF TGTGCCAGCAGTAGGGGGGACAGGCGCCCGAAAACTGAAGCTTTCTTT TRBJ1-1 TRBV28 TRBD1 .
CASSLGRRLAGKSETQYF TGTGCCAGCAGCTTAGGTCGTCGACTAGCGGGGAAATCCGAGACCCAGTACTTC TRBJ2-5 TRBV7-2 TRBD2 .
CSAPDRESSYEQYF TGCAGTGCCCCCGACAGAGAAAGCTCCTACGAGCAGTACTTC TRBJ2-7 TRBV20-1 . .
CASSLLSGSHEQYF TGCGCCAGCAGCTTGCTTTCAGGGAGCCACGAGCAGTACTTC TRBJ2-7 TRBV5-1 . .
CASSPDGGEAFF TGTGCCAGCAGCCCGGACGGAGGTGAAGCTTTCTTT TRBJ1-1 TRBV5-4 . .
CASSDRGGPLHF TGTGCCAGCAGTGACAGAGGTGGACCCCTCCACTTT TRBJ1-6 TRBV6-4 . .
CASSTGQQDTQYF TGTGCCAGCAGCACGGGACAGCAAGATACGCAGTATTTT TRBJ2-3 TRBV7-2 TRBD1 .
CASSYSRFSQRNTEAFF TGTGCCAGCAGTTACTCAAGGTTTAGTCAGAGGAACACTGAAGCTTTCTTT TRBJ1-1 TRBV6-2/TRBV6-3 . many
CASSSGAGSYEQYF TGTGCCAGCAGCTCAGGGGCCGGGTCCTACGAGCAGTACTTC TRBJ2-7 TRBV7-9 . few
CASSQAPPGGSSYEQYF TGTGCCAGCAGCCAAGCTCCTCCGGGCGGGTCCTCCTACGAGCAGTACTTC TRBJ2-7 TRBV7-2 . .
CASSSVQGERTGYTF TGTGCCAGCAGCTCGGTCCAGGGAGAGAGAACTGGCTACACCTTC TRBJ1-2 TRBV11-2 . many
CASSIGEGSQPQHF TGTGCCAGTAGTATAGGGGAGGGGAGCCAGCCCCAGCATTTT TRBJ1-5 TRBV19 . .
CASSPGQVSYEQYF TGTGCCAGCAGTCCCGGACAGGTCTCCTACGAGCAGTACTTC TRBJ2-7 TRBV12-3/TRBV12-4 TRBD1 .
CASSLGKTAPPQDTQYF TGCGCCAGCAGCCTGGGTAAGACCGCCCCGCCCCAAGATACGCAGTATTTT TRBJ2-3 TRBV5-1 . many
CAPPRRGLISDTQYF TGTGCCCCCCCACGGCGGGGGCTCATATCCGATACGCAGTATTTT TRBJ2-3 TRBV24-1 . once
CASSDDSYQPQHF TGTGCCAGCAGCGACGACAGTTATCAGCCCCAGCATTTT TRBJ1-5 TRBV2 . .
CASRRGALNTEAFF TGTGCCAGCCGCAGGGGGGCGTTGAACACTGAAGCTTTCTTT TRBJ1-1 TRBV12-3/TRBV12-4 TRBD1 many
CAGRGQASNEQFF TGTGCCGGCCGGGGACAGGCCAGCAATGAGCAGTTCTTC TRBJ2-1 TRBV2 TRBD1 .
CAISVTGQTYEQYF TGTGCCATCAGTGTTACGGGACAGACCTACGAGCAGTACTTC TRBJ2-7 TRBV10-3 TRBD1 .
CASTGNYGYTF TGTGCCAGCACGGGTAACTATGGCTACACCTTC TRBJ1-2 TRBV7-9 . once
CASSEIWTGYSYEQYF TGTGCCAGCAGTGAGATTTGGACAGGGTACTCCTACGAGCAGTACTTC TRBJ2-7 TRBV6-1 TRBD1 .
CASRLDRGPNSPLHF TGTGCCAGCAGACTTGACAGGGGACCTAATTCACCCCTCCACTTT TRBJ1-6 TRBV25-1 TRBD1 .
CASSLRLGSDSPLHF TGTGCCAGCAGCTTACGATTAGGGTCGGATTCACCCCTCCACTTT TRBJ1-6 TRBV7-8 . few
CASSGGRGGPKRPQYF TGTGCCAGCAGTGGGGGGCGGGGGGGCCCTAAGAGACCCCAGTACTTC TRBJ2-5 TRBV9 TRBD2 .
CATSNPWGTWHF TGTGCCACCAGTAATCCGTGGGGGACCTGGCACTTT TRBJ1-6 TRBV25-1 . many
CASSLGKYNEQFF TGTGCCAGCAGCTTGGGAAAATACAATGAGCAGTTCTTC TRBJ2-1 TRBV7-2 . .
CATPRGAADTQYF TGTGCCACCCCTCGGGGGGCCGCAGATACGCAGTATTTT TRBJ2-3 TRBV6-5 . many
CASSQRAGELFFGETQYF . TRBJ2-5 TRBV14 . .
CATLLGQGGSYEQFF TGTGCCACCCTCTTGGGACAGGGTGGATCCTATGAGCAGTTCTTC TRBJ2-1 TRBV10-3 TRBD1 .
CASSVRGDTDTQYF TGTGCCAGCAGTGTGCGGGGGGACACAGATACGCAGTATTTT TRBJ2-3 TRBV6-1 TRBD2 many
CASGIGGTSYEQYF TGCGCCAGCGGTATAGGGGGAACGTCCTACGAGCAGTACTTC TRBJ2-7 TRBV5-1 . once
CSVAGPYEQYF TGCAGCGTGGCAGGGCCGTACGAGCAGTACTTC TRBJ2-7 TRBV29-1 . many
CASSVTGRVDAEALF TGTGCCAGCAGCGTCACAGGGAGGGTCGACGCTGAAGCTCTCTTT TRBJ1-1 TRBV7-3 . once
CSAARDHEQFF TGCAGTGCCGCCAGGGATCATGAGCAGTTCTTC TRBJ2-1 TRBV20-1 . .